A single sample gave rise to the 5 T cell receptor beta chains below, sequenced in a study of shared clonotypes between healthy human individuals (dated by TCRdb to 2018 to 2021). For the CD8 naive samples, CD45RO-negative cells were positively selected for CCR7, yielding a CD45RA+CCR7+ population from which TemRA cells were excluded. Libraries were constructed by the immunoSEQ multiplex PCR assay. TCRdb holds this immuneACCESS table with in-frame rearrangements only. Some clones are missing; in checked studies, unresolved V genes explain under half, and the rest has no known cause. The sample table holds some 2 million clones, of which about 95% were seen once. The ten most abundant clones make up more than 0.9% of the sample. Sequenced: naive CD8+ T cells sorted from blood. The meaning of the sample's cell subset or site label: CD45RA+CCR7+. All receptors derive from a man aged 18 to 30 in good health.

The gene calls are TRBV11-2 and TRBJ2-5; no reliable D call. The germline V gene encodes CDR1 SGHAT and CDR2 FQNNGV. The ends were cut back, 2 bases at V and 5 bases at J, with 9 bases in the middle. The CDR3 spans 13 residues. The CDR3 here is CASSLIVLETQYF. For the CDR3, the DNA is TGTGCCAGCAGCTTAATAGTCTTGGAGACCCAGTACTTC.

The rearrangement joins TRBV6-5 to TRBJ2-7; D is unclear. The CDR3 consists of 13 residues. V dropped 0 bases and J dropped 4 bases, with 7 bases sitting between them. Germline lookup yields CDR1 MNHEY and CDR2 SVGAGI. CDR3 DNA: TGTGCCAGCAGTTACTCGGAGCCATACGAGCAGTACTTC. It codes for CASSYSEPYEQYF.

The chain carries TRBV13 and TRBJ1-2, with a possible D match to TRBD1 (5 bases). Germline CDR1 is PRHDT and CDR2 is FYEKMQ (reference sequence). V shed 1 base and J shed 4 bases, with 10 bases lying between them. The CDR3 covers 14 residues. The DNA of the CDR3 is TGTGCCAGCAGCTTAGAAGGGGCCGGCTATGGCTACACCTTC. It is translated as CASSLEGAGYGYTF.

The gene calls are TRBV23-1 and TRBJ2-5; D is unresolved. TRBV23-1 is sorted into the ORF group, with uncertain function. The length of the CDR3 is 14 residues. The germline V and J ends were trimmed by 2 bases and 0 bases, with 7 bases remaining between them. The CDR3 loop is CASSQGRYQETQYF. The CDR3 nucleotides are TGCGCCAGCAGTCAAGGGCGGTACCAAGAGACCCAGTACTTC.

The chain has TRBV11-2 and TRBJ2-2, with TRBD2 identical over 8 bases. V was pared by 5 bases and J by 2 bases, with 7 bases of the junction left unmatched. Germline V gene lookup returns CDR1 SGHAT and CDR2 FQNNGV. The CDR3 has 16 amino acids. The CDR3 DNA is TGTGCCAGCAGCCTCGGAGCGGGGGCCAACACCGGGGAGCTGTTTTTT. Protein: CASSLGAGANTGELFF.